This TCR beta chain was sequenced in a study of blood T cell repertoires in COVID-19. Study-level information: The origin of the acute and convalescent COVID-19 samples was the United States, Italy and Spain. PBMCs, B-cell-depleted T cells, or T cells were the source of the cDNA or gDNA that made up the material.

The CDR3 is 14 amino acids. The V gene's germline CDR1 is SQVTM and CDR2 ANQGSEA. V lost 5 bases and J lost 7; bases outside the gene matches: 10. The authors' processing: It was from reference gene primer amplification that nucleated cell counts were estimated. The method was immunoSEQ multiplex PCR; TCRdb's version includes in-frame clones alone and lacks a portion of them. Clone size and V and J calls were adopted from that table, with D and trimming inferred from the DNA. Of around 76,000 clones detected, about four fifths appear once; the ten largest clones hold 28%. This clonotype was obtained from an elderly woman with active or convalescent COVID-19. Sequenced material: peripheral blood. The chain is built from TRBV29-1 and TRBJ2-1; 8 positions match TRBD2. CDR3 nucleotides: TGCAGCGTTTCTGTGACTAGCGAGGCGAATGAGCAGTTCTTC. Its protein product is CSVSVTSEANEQFF.